These 6 T cell receptor beta chains were sequenced from one sample in a study of blood T cell repertoires in COVID-19. Here immunoSEQ multiplex PCR was the method, and the copy in TCRdb shows in-frame clones only, minus some. The sample records under 200,000 clones, approximately 87% being singletons. The sequenced material came from peripheral blood. The receptors stem from a woman between 70 and 85 years old with acute or convalescent COVID-19.

The chain carries TRBV7-9 and TRBJ2-5, with 9 nucleotides matching TRBD1. Trimming removed 9 bases from V and 5 bases from J; junction bases left unmatched: 13. This CDR3 has 15 residues. Germline V gives CDR1 SEHNR, CDR2 FQNEAQ (reference sequence). DNA of the CDR3: TGTGCCAGTGAAAACTGGGACAGGGTGGGGGAGACCCAGTACTTC. Its protein is CASENWDRVGETQYF.

This clone was observed once. The sample contains more than one DNA sequence encoding this CDR3. The rearrangement uses TRBV12-3 or TRBV12-4 and TRBJ1-1; no reliable D call. CDR3 length equals 12 residues. The V and J ends lost 5 bases and 1 base respectively, with 5 bases between them. CDR3 residues: CASSPWNTEAFF. CDR3 nucleotide sequence: TGTGCCAGCAGTCCGTGGAACACTGAAGCTTTCTTT.

V and J are TRBV29-1 and TRBJ1-5, with 7 bases lining up with TRBD1. The CDR3 covers 13 residues. V shed 6 bases, J shed 7 bases, and the junction held 9 bases outside the gene matches. Germline loops: CDR1 SQVTM, CDR2 ANQGSEA. The CDR3 nucleotides are TGCAGCGTGATAGACAGGGTCGGACAGCCCCAGCATTTT. Its protein is CSVIDRVGQPQHF.

The chain couples TRBV6-5 to TRBJ1-2, with D perhaps TRBD1 (5 bases). V lost 10 bases and J 8 bases, leaving 17 bases between the germline ends. Germline V gene lookup returns CDR1 MNHEY and CDR2 SVGAGI. The CDR3 spans 12 residues. The CDR3 DNA reads as TGTGCCATTCTCGGGGGTGTTCGGGGCTACACCTTC. As protein: CAILGGVRGYTF.

This clone was seen once. V and J are TRBV18 and TRBJ1-1; 8 bases line up with TRBD1. This CDR3 has 14 residues. The germline V gene encodes CDR1 KGHSH and CDR2 LQKENI. Losses at the gene ends were 6 bases for V and 3 bases for J; bases not matched to a gene: 6. CDR3 residues: CASSRDRRDTEAFF. The DNA of the CDR3 is TGTGCCAGCTCTCGGGACAGGAGAGACACTGAAGCTTTCTTT. The full variable domain, in which reference TRBV18 and TRBJ1-1 provide the parts outside the CDR3, is NAGVMQNPRHLVRRRGQEARLRCSPMKGHSHVYWYRQLPEEGLKFMVYLQKENIIDESGMPKERFSAEFPKEGPSILRIQQVVRGDSAAYFCASSRDRRDTEAFFGQGTRLTVV.

The V and J genes are TRBV6-1 and TRBJ2-3; 9 bases are shared with TRBD2. The CDR3 spans 16 residues. V was clipped by 4 bases and J by 1 base; unmatched bases: 6. Germline CDR1 MNHNS, CDR2 SASEGT. The CDR3 is CASSGSAGGGTDTQYF. The DNA for the CDR3 is TGTGCCAGCAGTGGTTCAGCGGGAGGAGGCACAGATACGCAGTATTTT.